These T cell receptor beta chains were read from a single sample in a study of cytomegalovirus exposure and HLA in healthy donors. Repertoires were generated with immunoSEQ multiplex PCR, while TCRdb's copy carries only in-frame clones and drops some. The profile covers roughly 110,000 clones, with 60% to 75% appearing a single time and 2.5% to 3% taken by the ten largest. The sequenced sample consisted of PBMCs. Receptors were obtained from a male donor in good health and CMV-seropositive. The conserved cysteine and the conserved F or W are not part of the CDR3 here.

TRBV4-3 ASSQRTGGVYEQY
TRBV21-1 ASSKPLRDLAGAPDFTDTQY
TRBV27 ASSLAGGNYEQY
TRBV5-6 ASSLAPGRGSYEQY
TRBV5-6 ASTPGQGSYEQY
TRBV28 ASSSQRDYDTSETQY
TRBV5-4 ASSPDRGNTIY
TRBV2 ASRFDNSNQPQH
TRBV19 ASSITGGGYNEQF
TRBV25-1 ASIGDKENIQY
TRBV6-6 ASSYGTRYSNQPQH
TRBV5-1 ASSLLASGRWGNEQF
TRBV6-5 ASRSALDGGYGYP
TRBV18 ASSPRDSSSYNSPLH
TRBV30 AWGPGQTIHQPQN
TRBV27 ACTSRGGTDTQY
TRBV7-2 ASSRVYQETQY
TRBV30 AWSEGQGKRSNQPQH
TRBV13 ASSLGGTGWETQY
TRBV30 ALLRGLLDNEQF
TRBV7-2 ATTLGATDTQY
TRBV6-5 ASRNVAGRSYEQY
TRBV2 ASRERKGGDNQPQH
TRBV7-3 ASSLNAGGTRSSNQPQH
TRBV4-2 ASIGTGASNGYGYT
TRBV5-1 ASSSGFYEQY
TRBV7-2 ASSLYVGNEQF
TRBV27 ASWTSGQETQY
TRBV7-3 ASSFRGGGADEQY
TRBV7-9 ASSLRNLGDTQY
TRBV5-4 ASSLGSSGRGQWTEAF
TRBV27 ASSETSGGPNQGETQY
TRBV5-1 ASSFGQGLTYEQY
TRBV27 ASSFKGQGYFSYEQY
TRBV19 ASSMLGSGQF
TRBV4-3 ASSLSTSFQETQY
TRBV7-6 ASSFLTGTPIYNEQF
TRBV7-9 ASSNTAEGQF
TRBV18 ASSPSPGNQPQH
TRBV18 ASSPGQGEFNSPLH
TRBV6-6 ASSSPQGGRETQY
TRBV28 ASTLGGGGINTGELF
TRBV5-6 ASSSTVSYNEQF